This TCR beta chain was profiled in a study of CD8 T cells in ankylosing spondylitis. Study-level results: Previously reported in reactive arthritis synovial fluid and blood were some of the motif variants. Seemingly characteristic of ankylosing spondylitis blood was a TCR beta motif consisting of roughly 8 highly homologous variants.

This clonotype has a handful of counts. The antigen remains unidentified. The TCR beta libraries were generated through quantitative 5'-RACE incorporating molecular barcodes. One entry per CDR3 protein, called by TCRdb with MiXCR from the 5' RACE reads. The sample shows some 350,000 distinct CDR3 sequences, roughly 14% of them seen only once. Germline V CDR1 and CDR2: GTSNPN, SVGIG (reference sequence). The CDR3 loop spans 16 amino acids. V lost 2 bases to trimming and J lost 7 bases; unmatched junction nucleotides: 13. The sequence was collected from a male donor with ankylosing spondylitis or in good health (not recorded which). The chain employs TRBV30 and TRBJ2-7; 11 nucleotides match TRBD1. Material: blood, either unsorted or a sorted T cell fraction (not recorded which). The CDR3 sequence: CAWSTPGTGGRGEQYF. CDR3 coding DNA: TGTGCCTGGAGTACCCCCGGGACAGGGGGTCGTGGTGAGCAGTACTTC.